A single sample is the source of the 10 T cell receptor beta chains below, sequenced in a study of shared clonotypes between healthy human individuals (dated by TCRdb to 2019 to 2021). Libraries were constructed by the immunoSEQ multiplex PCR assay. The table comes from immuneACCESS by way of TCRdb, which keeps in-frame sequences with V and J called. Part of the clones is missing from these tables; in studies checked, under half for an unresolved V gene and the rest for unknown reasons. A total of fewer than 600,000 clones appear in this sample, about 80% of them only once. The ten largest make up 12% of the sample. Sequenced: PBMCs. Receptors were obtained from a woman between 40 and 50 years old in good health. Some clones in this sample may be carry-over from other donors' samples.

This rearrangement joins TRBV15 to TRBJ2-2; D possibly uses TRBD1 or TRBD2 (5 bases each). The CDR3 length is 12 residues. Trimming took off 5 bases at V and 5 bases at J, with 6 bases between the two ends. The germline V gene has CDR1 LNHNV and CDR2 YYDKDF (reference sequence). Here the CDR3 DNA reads TGTGCCACCAGCGGGGGAACCGGGGAGCTGTTTTTT. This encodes CATSGGTGELFF.

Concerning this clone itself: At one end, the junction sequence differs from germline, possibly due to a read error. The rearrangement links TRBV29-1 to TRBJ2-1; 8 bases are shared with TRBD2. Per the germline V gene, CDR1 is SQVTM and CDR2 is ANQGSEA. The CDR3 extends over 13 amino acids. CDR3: CSVEDTGGPVGIF. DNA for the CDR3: TGCAGCGTTGAAGATACGGGAGGGCCCGTTGGGATCTTC.

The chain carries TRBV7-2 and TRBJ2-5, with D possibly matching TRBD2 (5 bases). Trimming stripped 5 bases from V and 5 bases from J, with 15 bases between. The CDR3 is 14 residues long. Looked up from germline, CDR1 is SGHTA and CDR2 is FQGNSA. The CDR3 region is CASSPGLVGETQYF. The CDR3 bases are TGTGCCAGCAGCCCTGGACTGGTTGGGGAGACCCAGTACTTC.

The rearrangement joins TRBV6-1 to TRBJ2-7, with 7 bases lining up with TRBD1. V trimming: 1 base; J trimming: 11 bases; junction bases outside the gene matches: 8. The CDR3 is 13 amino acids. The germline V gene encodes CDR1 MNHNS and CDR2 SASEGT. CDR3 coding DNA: TGTGCCAGCAGTGAAGTGGGGACAGCAGATGAGTACTTC. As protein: CASSEVGTADEYF.

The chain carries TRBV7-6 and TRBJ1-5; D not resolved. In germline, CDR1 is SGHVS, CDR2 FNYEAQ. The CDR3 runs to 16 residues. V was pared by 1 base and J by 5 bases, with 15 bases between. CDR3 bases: TGTGCCAGCAGCTTAGGTCCGGACTCCAGCTATCAGCCCCAGCATTTT. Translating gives CASSLGPDSSYQPQHF. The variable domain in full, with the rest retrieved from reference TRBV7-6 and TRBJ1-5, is GAGVSQSPRYKVTKRGQDVALRCDPISGHVSLYWYRQALGQGPEFLTYFNYEAQQDKSGLPNDRFSAERPEGSISTLTIQRTEQRDSAMYRCASSLGPDSSYQPQHFGDGTRLSIL.

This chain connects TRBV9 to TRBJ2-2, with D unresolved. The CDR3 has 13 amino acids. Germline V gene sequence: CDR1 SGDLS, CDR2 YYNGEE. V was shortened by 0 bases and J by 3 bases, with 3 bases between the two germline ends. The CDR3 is CASSVDYTGELFF. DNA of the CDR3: TGTGCCAGCAGCGTAGACTACACCGGGGAGCTGTTTTTT.

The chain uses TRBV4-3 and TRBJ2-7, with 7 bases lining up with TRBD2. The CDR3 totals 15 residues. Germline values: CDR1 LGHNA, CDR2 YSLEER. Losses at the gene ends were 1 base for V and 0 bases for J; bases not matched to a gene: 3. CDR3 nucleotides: TGCGCCAGCAGCCAAGTCACGGGAGGCTCCTACGAGCAGTACTTC. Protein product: CASSQVTGGSYEQYF.

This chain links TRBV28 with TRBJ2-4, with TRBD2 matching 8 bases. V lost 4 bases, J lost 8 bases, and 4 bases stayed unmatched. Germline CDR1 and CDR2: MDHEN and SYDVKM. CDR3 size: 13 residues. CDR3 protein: CASSSSGSYIQYF. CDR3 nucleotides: TGTGCCAGCAGTTCCAGCGGGAGTTACATTCAGTACTTC.

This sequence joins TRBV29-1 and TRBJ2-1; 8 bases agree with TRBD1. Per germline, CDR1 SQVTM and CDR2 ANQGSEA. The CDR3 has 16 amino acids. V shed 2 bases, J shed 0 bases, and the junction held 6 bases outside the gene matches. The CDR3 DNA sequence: TGCAGCGTTGAAACTTGGACAGGGAGCTCCTACAATGAGCAGTTCTTC. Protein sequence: CSVETWTGSSYNEQFF.

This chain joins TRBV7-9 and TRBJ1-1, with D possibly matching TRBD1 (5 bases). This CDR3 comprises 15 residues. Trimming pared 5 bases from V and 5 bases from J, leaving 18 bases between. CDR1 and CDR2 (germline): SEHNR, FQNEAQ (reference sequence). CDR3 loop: CASSLDRAGLTEAFF. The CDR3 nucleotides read TGTGCCAGCAGCCTAGATCGGGCAGGGTTAACTGAAGCTTTCTTT.